Shown below are 10 T cell receptor beta chains from a single sample sequenced in a study of blood T cell repertoires in COVID-19. Clones were sequenced by immunoSEQ multiplex PCR, and TCRdb holds only the in-frame ones, with some missing. The data show 45,000 or so clones, with 86% seen just once and approximately 2.1% held by the top ten. The material sequenced was peripheral blood. These receptors all stem from a woman aged 55-70 years with acute or convalescent COVID-19.

This chain connects TRBV6-1 to TRBJ2-1; D is undetermined. This CDR3 spans 15 amino acids. The V gene lost 2 bases and the J gene lost 0 bases, with 8 bases spanning the gap. Per germline, CDR1 MNHNS and CDR2 SASEGT. CDR3 sequence reads: CASSEHPSSYNEQFF. CDR3 in DNA: TGTGCCAGCAGTGAACACCCGAGCTCCTACAATGAGCAGTTCTTC.

This clone came up a few times. The rearrangement links TRBV7-2 to TRBJ2-7, with TRBD2 matching over 12 bases. Looked up from germline, CDR1 is SGHTA and CDR2 is FQGNSA. Trimming removed 4 bases from V and 4 bases from J; junction bases left unmatched: 5. This CDR3 spans 15 amino acids. The chain's CDR3 is CASSYGTSGFYEQYF. CDR3 coding DNA: TGTGCCAGCAGCTACGGGACTAGCGGGTTTTACGAGCAGTACTTC.

The chain carries TRBV18 and TRBJ1-3; 7 positions agree with TRBD1. The CDR3 is 14 amino acids. With 5 bases clipped from V and 0 bases from J, the junction kept 1 base outside the gene matches. Germline CDR1 reads KGHSH; CDR2 reads LQKENI. The chain's CDR3 is CASSGQVSGNTIYF. The CDR3 region has the DNA TGTGCCAGCTCAGGACAGGTCTCTGGAAACACCATATATTTT.

The chain employs TRBV4-1 and TRBJ1-5; no reliable D call. The CDR3 runs 18 residues. Trimming removed 0 bases from V and 2 bases from J, with 17 bases in between. Looked up from germline, CDR1 is MGHRA and CDR2 is YSYEKL. CDR3 nucleotides: TGCGCCAGCAGCCAAGAAGAAGTTCGGGGTCGGCGCAATCAGCCCCAGCATTTT. As protein: CASSQEEVRGRRNQPQHF.

The chain uses TRBV5-4 and TRBJ1-2; D gene ambiguous. The CDR3 is made up of 12 amino acids. With 7 bases removed from V and 3 bases from J, the gap between germline ends came to 10 bases. CDR1 and CDR2 (germline): SGHNT, YYREEE (reference sequence). The CDR3: CASREEDYGYTF. In DNA form, the CDR3 reads TGTGCCAGCCGGGAGGAGGACTATGGCTACACCTTC.

A single count supports this clone. The chain employs TRBV27 and TRBJ1-2, with D tentatively TRBD1 (5 bases). CDR3 size: 15 residues. The germline V gene has CDR1 MNHEY and CDR2 SMNVEV (reference sequence). The V gene lost 0 bases and the J gene lost 4 bases, with 12 bases spanning the gap. CDR3 sequence reads: CASSLSAVGGYGYTF. CDR3 in DNA: TGTGCCAGCAGTTTATCGGCGGTCGGGGGCTATGGCTACACCTTC.

The genes are TRBV7-8 and TRBJ1-5; 8 bases map to TRBD1. Germline trimming cut 4 bases from V and 3 bases from J; bases unmatched to any gene: 5. This CDR3 has 15 amino acids. Germline values: CDR1 SGHVS, CDR2 FQNEAQ. The CDR3 DNA follows: TGTGCCAGCAGCTCGAGGACAGGGTACAATCAGCCCCAGCATTTT. This codes for CASSSRTGYNQPQHF.

The V call is TRBV7-2, the J call TRBJ1-5; 7 bases align to TRBD1. From germline, CDR1 is SGHTA and CDR2 FQGNSA. This CDR3 region has 15 residues. The trim removed 6 bases at V and 0 bases at J, leaving 5 bases unmatched. Here the CDR3 DNA reads TGTGCCAGCAGATACAGGGGTTATAGCAATCAGCCCCAGCATTTT. It specifies CASRYRGYSNQPQHF.

This chain joins TRBV5-1 and TRBJ1-6; D call uncertain. Per germline, CDR1 SGHRS and CDR2 YFSETQ. V lost 7 bases, J lost 8 bases, and 19 bases lay in between. CDR3 size: 15 residues. The CDR3, as DNA: TGCGCCAGCGGGGAGTCGGGCGGCCGTGATTCACCCCTCCACTTT. As protein: CASGESGGRDSPLHF.

This clone was recorded only once. The CDR3 region has the DNA TGTGCCAGCAGCCCTATGATGACAGGGATGGCTTTCTTT. This codes for CASSPMMTGMAFF. The chain carries TRBV7-2 and TRBJ1-1, with 7 bases aligning to TRBD1. The CDR3 is 13 amino acids. V was pared by 5 bases and J by 11 bases, with 11 bases of the junction left unmatched. Per the germline V gene, CDR1 is SGHTA and CDR2 is FQGNSA. The entire variable domain, with the rest obtained from reference TRBV7-2 and TRBJ1-1, is as follows: GAGVSQSPSNKVTEKGKDVELRCDPISGHTALYWYRQSLGQGLEFLIYFQGNSAPDKSGLPSDRFSAERTGGSVSTLTIQRTQQEDSAVYLCASSPMMTGMAFFGQGTRLTVV.